Listed here is a single T cell receptor beta chain. Its matching antigen is unknown. The sample is drawn from a study of PD-1 blockade in classical Hodgkin lymphoma. TCRdb keeps only in-frame clones here, not all; method: immunoSEQ multiplex PCR. The sample contains around 6,700 clones, just under 80% of which appear only once. Findings and caveats of the study: In CD4+ cells, TCR diversity went up significantly by C4D1, but in CD8+ cells it did not. Healthy donors reportedly exceeded newly diagnosed patients in baseline TCR diversity. The study found complete responders had baseline diversity similar to newly diagnosed patients.

CDR3 length: 17 residues. Trimming removed 3 bases from V and 0 bases from J; junction bases left unmatched: 11. Germline V gives CDR1 SGDLS, CDR2 YYNGEE. Relapse after autologous stem cell transplantation occurred in every patient, and brentuximab vedotin exposure varied. Starting with thawed PBMCs, CD4+ T cells were purified by magnetic negative selection. This clonotype originated in a human donor with classical Hodgkin lymphoma. This specimen was CD4+ T cells from blood, taken at baseline. This sequence joins TRBV9 and TRBJ1-2, with 7 bases that match TRBD1. Written as DNA, the CDR3 is TGTGCCAGCAGCGAGTGGGGACAGTACCCCTCTAACTATGGCTACACCTTC. Protein product: CASSEWGQYPSNYGYTF.